The T cell receptor beta chain described here comes from a study of patients and donors after allogeneic stem cell transplantation. Per the germline V gene, CDR1 is KGHDR and CDR2 is SFDVKD. J lost 8 bases, V lost 5 bases, and 9 bases had no gene match. This CDR3 is built from 14 residues. TCRdb fed the RT-PCR reads into MiXCR, producing one record per CDR3 protein. The sample carries about 410,000 distinct CDR3 sequences, under 20% recorded once. The chain employs TRBV24-1 and TRBJ1-2, with 8 bases identical to TRBD1. Sample: blood, either unsorted or a sorted T cell fraction (not recorded which). The TCR was taken from a human donor who was either an allogeneic HSCT recipient or a stem cell or donor lymphocyte infusion donor (not recorded which). It is not recorded whose cells these are; they may come from a transplant donor. CDR3 sequence reads: CATSVAGQGEGYTF. The CDR3 DNA reads as TGTGCCACCAGTGTTGCCGGACAGGGTGAAGGCTACACCTTC.